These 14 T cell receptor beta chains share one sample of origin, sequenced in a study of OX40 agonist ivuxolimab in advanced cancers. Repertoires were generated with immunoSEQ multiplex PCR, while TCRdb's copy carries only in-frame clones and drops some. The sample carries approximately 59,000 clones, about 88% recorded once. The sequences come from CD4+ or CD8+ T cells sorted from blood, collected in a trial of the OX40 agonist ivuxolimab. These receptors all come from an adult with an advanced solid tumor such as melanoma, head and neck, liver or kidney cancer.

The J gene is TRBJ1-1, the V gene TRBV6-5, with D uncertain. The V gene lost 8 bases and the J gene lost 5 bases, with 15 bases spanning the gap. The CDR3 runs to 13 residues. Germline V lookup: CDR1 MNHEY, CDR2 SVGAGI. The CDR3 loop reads CASASWGETEAFF. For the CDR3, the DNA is TGTGCCAGCGCCTCTTGGGGAGAGACTGAAGCTTTCTTT.

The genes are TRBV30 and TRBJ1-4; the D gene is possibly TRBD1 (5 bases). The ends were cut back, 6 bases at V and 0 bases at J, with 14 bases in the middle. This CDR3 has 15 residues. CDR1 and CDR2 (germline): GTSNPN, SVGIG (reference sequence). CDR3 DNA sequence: TGTGCCTGTATGGCAGGGAGAGCAACTAATGAAAAACTGTTTTTT. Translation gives CACMAGRATNEKLFF.

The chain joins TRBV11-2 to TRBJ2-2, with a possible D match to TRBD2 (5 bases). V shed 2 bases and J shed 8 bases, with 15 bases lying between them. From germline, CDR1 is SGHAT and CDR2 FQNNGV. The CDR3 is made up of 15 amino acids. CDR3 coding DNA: TGTGCCAGCAGCTTACGACGTCAACTAGAGGGGGAGCTGTTTTTT. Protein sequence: CASSLRRQLEGELFF. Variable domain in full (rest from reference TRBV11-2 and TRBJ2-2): EAGVAQSPRYKIIEKRQSVAFWCNPISGHATLYWYQQILGQGPKLLIQFQNNGVVDDSQLPKDRFSAERLKGVDSTLKIQPAKLEDSAVYLCASSLRRQLEGELFFGEGSRLTVL.

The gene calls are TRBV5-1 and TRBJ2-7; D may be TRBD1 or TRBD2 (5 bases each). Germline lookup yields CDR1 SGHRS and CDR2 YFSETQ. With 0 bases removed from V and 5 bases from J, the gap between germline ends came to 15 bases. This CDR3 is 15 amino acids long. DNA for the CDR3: TGCGCCAGCAGCTTGGAATTGGGGGTCTGGGACGAGCAGTACTTC. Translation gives CASSLELGVWDEQYF.

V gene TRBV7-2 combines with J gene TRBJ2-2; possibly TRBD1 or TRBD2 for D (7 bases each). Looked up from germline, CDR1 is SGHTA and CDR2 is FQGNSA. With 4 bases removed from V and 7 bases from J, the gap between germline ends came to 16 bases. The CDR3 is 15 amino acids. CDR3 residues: CASSSRQGGIGELFF. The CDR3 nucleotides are TGTGCCAGCAGCTCAAGACAGGGAGGGATCGGGGAGCTGTTTTTT.

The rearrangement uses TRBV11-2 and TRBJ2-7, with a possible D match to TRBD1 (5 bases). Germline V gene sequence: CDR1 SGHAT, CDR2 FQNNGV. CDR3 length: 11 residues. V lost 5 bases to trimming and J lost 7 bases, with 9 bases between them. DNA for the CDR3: TGTGCCAGCAGCACCCAGGGTGAGCAGTACTTC. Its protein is CASSTQGEQYF.

This chain's CDR3 is CASSLVAGETGELFF. DNA for the CDR3: TGCGCCAGCAGCTTGGTTGCGGGAGAGACCGGGGAGCTGTTTTTT. The chain carries TRBV5-1 and TRBJ2-2, with 7 bases matching TRBD2. Germline-derived CDR1 and CDR2 are SGHRS and YFSETQ. Trimming cost V 0 bases and J 5 bases; bases outside gene matches: 4. This CDR3 is built from 15 residues.

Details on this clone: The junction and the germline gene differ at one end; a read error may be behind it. CDR3 sequence (DNA): TGTGCTAGCAGCTTAACTTACACCGGGGAGCTGTTTTTT. This gives the protein CASSLTYTGELFF. This chain connects TRBV7-7 to TRBJ2-2; D is unresolved. From germline, CDR1 is SSHAT and CDR2 FNYEAQ (reference sequence). This CDR3 is built from 13 residues.

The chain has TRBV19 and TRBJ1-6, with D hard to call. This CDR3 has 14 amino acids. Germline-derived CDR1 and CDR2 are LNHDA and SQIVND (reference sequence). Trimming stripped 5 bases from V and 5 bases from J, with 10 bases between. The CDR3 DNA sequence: TGTGCCAGTAGTCCACAGAGAAATAATTCACCCCTCCACTTT. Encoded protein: CASSPQRNNSPLHF.

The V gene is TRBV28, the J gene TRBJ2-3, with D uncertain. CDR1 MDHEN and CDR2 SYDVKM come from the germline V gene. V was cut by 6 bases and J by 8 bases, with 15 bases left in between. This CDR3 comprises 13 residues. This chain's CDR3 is CASSLNTPGTQYF. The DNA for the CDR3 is TGTGCCAGCAGCCTGAATACGCCAGGTACGCAGTATTTT.

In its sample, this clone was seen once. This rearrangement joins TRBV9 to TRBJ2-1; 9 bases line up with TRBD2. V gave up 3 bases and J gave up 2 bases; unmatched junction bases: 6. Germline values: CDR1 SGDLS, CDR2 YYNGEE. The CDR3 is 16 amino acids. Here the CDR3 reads CASSELAGSTYNEQFF. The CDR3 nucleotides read TGTGCCAGCAGCGAACTAGCGGGTAGCACCTACAATGAGCAGTTCTTC.

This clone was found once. Written as DNA, the CDR3 is TGTGCCAGCAGTGAAGCCGCAGGGGGCTCTGGAAACACCATATATTTT. Its protein product is CASSEAAGGSGNTIYF. The V call is TRBV6-1, the J call TRBJ1-3; 7 bases match TRBD1. This CDR3 comprises 16 residues. From germline, CDR1 is MNHNS and CDR2 SASEGT. V lost 0 bases and J lost 0; bases outside the gene matches: 2.

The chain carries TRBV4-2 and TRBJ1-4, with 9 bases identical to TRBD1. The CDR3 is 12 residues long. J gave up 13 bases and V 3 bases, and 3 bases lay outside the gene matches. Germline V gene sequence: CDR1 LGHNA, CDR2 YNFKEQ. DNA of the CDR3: TGTGCCAGCAGCCAGAGGGACAGGGCACTGTTTTTT. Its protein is CASSQRDRALFF.

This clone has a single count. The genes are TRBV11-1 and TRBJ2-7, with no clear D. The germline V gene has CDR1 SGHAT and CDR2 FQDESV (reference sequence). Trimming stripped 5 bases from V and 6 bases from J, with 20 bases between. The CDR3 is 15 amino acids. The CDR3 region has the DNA TGTGCCAGCAGCCAAGGGATTGGGCCCTTAACCGAGCAGTACTTC. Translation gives CASSQGIGPLTEQYF. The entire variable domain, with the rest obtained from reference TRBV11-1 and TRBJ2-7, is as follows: EAEVAQSPRYKITEKSQAVAFWCDPISGHATLYWYRQILGQGPELLVQFQDESVVDDSQLPKDRFSAERLKGVDSTLKIQPAELGDSAMYLCASSQGIGPLTEQYFGPGTRLTVT.